This TCR beta chain was identified in a study of regulatory T cells in long-lasting Graves disease. Study-wide background: The criterion for persistent Graves' disease was over 5 years of antithyroid drugs with positive TSH receptor antibodies. Study-wide results and caveats: Persistent Graves' patients showed a TCR diversity that was lower than that of newly diagnosed ones.

This clonotype was counted a few times. Its specificity is not known. This sample's time point: persistent/refractory GD, antithyroid drugs over 5 years with positive TRAb. TCR sequences were obtained from RNA taken from PBMCs. Under American Thyroid Association guidelines, Graves' disease was diagnosed. A roughly 10-milliliter sample of peripheral blood was drawn into EDTA tubes. The TCR beta library used iRepertoire HTBI primers with Arm-PCR amplification of CDR3. TCRdb reanalysed the multiplex PCR reads using MiXCR and keeps one entry per CDR3 protein. The table shows 360,000 or so distinct CDR3 sequences, with 20% to 25% occurring only once. Specimen: peripheral blood mononuclear cells (PBMCs), collected when the disease was refractory, from a patient treated with antithyroid drugs. The receptor was derived from a woman aged 40 to 50 with Graves disease.

CDR3 residues: CASSKDSSYNSPLHF. The CDR3 nucleotides read TGTGCCAGCAGTAAGGACAGCTCCTATAATTCACCCCTCCACTTT. The J gene is TRBJ1-6, the V gene TRBV6-1; the D gene is possibly TRBD1 (6 bases). Between the trimmed V and J ends, which lost 5 bases and 0 bases, there was a span of 8 bases. The CDR3 loop spans 15 amino acids. Per germline, CDR1 MNHNS and CDR2 SASEGT.